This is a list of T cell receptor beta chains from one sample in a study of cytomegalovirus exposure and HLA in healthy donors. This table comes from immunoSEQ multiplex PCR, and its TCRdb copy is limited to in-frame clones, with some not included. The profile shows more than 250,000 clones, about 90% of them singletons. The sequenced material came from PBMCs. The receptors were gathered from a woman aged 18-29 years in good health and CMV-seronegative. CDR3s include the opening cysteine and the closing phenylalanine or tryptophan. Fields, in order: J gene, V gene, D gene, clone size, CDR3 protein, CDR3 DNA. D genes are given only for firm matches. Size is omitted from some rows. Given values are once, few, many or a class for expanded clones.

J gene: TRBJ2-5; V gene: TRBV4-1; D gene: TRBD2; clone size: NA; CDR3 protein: CASSEQLAGAYKETQYF; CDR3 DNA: TGCGCCAGCAGCGAACAATTAGCGGGGGCCTATAAAGAGACCCAGTACTTC
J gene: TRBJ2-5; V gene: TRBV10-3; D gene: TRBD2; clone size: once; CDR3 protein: CAISESGLAGGQETQYF; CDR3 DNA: TGTGCCATCAGTGAATCCGGACTAGCGGGGGGCCAAGAGACCCAGTACTTC
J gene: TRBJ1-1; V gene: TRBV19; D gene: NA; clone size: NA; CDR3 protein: CASSMQHRNTEAFF; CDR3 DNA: TGTGCCAGTAGTATGCAACACAGAAACACTGAAGCTTTCTTT
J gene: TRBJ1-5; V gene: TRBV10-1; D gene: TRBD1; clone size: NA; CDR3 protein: CASSDTGGGDQPQHF; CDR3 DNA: TGCGCCAGCAGTGACACAGGGGGCGGGGATCAGCCCCAGCATTTT
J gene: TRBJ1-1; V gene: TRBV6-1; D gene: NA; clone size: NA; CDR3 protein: CASSRKTGTEAFF; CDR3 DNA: TGTGCCAGCAGCCGGAAGACAGGAACTGAAGCTTTCTTT
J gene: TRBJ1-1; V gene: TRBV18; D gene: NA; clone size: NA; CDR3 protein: CASSLPGSLNTEAFF; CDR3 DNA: TGTGCCAGCTCACTCCCAGGCTCCTTGAACACTGAAGCTTTCTTT
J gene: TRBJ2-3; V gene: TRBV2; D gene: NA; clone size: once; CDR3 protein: CASSRLADTQYF; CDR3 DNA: TGTGCCAGCAGCAGACTAGCAGATACGCAGTATTTT
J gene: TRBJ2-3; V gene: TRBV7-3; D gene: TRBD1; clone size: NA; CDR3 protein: CASSLRGTEDTDTQYF; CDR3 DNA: TGTGCCAGCAGCTTAAGGGGGACAGAAGACACAGATACGCAGTATTTT
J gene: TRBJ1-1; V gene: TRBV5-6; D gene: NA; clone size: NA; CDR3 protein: CASSFAPMNTEAFF; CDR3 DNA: TGTGCCAGCAGCTTCGCGCCCATGAACACTGAAGCTTTCTTT
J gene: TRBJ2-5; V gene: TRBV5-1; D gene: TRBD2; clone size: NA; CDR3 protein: CASSLGSSGGGETQYF; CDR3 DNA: TGCGCCAGCAGCTTGGGGTCTAGCGGGGGAGGAGAGACCCAGTACTTC
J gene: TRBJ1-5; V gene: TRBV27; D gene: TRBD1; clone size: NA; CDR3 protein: CASSSLQGSHYSNQPQHF; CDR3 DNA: TGTGCCAGCAGTTCGCTACAGGGGTCCCATTATAGCAATCAGCCCCAGCATTTT
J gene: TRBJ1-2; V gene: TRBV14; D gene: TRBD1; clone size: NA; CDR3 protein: CASSQAQGDYGYTF; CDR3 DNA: TGTGCCAGCAGCCAAGCGCAGGGGGACTATGGCTACACCTTC
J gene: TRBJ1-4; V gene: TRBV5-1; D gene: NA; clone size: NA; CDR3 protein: CASSLDSYQGEKLFF; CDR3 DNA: TGCGCCAGCAGCTTAGACAGTTATCAGGGGGAAAAACTGTTTTTT
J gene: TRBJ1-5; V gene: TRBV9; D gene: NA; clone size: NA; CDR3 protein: CASSASGLDQPQHF; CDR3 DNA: TGTGCCAGCAGCGCGTCAGGGTTGGATCAGCCCCAGCATTTT
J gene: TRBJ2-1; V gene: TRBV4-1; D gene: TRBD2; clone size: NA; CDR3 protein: CASSQDRGLDLAYNEQFF; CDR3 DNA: TGCGCCAGCAGCCAAGATCGGGGACTAGACCTAGCCTACAATGAGCAGTTCTTC
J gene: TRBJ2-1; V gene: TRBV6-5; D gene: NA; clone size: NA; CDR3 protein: CASSTSGEQFF; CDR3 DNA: TGTGCCAGCAGTACCTCGGGGGAGCAGTTCTTC
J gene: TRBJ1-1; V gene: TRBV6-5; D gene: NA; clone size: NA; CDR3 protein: CASSQPGGGRTEAFF; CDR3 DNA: TGTGCCAGCAGTCAACCCGGGGGGGGCCGGACTGAAGCTTTCTTT
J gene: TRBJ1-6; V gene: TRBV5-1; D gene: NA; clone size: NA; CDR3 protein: CASSLVGQTINSPLHF; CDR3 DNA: TGCGCCAGCAGCTTGGTTGGCCAGACTATTAATTCACCCCTCCACTTT
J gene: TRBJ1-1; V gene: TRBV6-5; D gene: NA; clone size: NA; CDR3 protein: CASSRQAVNTEAFF; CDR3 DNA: TGTGCCAGCAGTCGACAGGCCGTGAACACTGAAGCTTTCTTT
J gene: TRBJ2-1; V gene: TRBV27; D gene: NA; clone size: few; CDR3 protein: CASSGLVLNEQFF; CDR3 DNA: TGTGCCAGCAGTGGACTGGTCCTTAATGAGCAGTTCTTC
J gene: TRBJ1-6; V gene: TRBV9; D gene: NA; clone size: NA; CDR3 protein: CASSGRSWDYSALRYNSPLHF; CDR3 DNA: TGTGCCAGCAGCGGACGGTCATGGGACTATTCCGCTTTGAGATATAATTCACCCCTCCACTTT
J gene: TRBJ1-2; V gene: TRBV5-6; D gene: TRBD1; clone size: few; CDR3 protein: CASSSGQGRYGYTF; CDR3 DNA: TGTGCCAGCAGCTCTGGACAGGGCCGCTATGGCTACACCTTC
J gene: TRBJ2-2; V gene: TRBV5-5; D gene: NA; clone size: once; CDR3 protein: CASSLVFGDGELFF; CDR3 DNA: TGTGCCAGCAGCTTGGTCTTCGGAGACGGGGAGCTGTTTTTT
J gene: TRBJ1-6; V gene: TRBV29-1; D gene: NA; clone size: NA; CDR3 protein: CSVSEGINSPLHF; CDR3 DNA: TGCAGCGTTTCGGAGGGGATTAATTCCCCCCTCCACTTT
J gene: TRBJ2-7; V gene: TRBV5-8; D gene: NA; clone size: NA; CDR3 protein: CASSLVALASYEQYF; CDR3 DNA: TGTGCCAGCAGCTTGGTCGCTTTGGCCTCCTACGAGCAGTACTTC
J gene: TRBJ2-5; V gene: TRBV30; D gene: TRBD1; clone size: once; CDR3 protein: CAWGTGVLGGQETQYF; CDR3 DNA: TGTGCCTGGGGGACAGGGGTCCTAGGTGGCCAAGAGACCCAGTACTTC
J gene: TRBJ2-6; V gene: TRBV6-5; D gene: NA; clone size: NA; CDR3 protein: CASSYHKGSGANVLTF; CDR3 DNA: TGTGCCAGCAGTTACCATAAGGGGTCTGGGGCCAACGTCCTGACTTTC
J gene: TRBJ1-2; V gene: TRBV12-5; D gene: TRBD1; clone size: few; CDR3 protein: CASDPGQGNNGYTF; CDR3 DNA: TGTGCTAGTGATCCGGGACAGGGGAATAATGGCTACACCTTC
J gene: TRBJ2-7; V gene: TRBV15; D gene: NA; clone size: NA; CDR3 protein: CATSRRGGAYEQYF; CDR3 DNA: TGTGCCACCAGCAGGAGGGGGGGGGCCTACGAGCAGTACTTC
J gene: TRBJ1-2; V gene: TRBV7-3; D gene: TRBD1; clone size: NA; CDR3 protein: CASSLSGQGGYGYTF; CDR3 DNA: TGTGCCAGCAGCTTAAGTGGACAGGGGGGGTATGGCTACACCTTC
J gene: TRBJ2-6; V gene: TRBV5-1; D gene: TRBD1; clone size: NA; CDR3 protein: CASSRTGSGANVLTF; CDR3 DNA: TGCGCCAGCAGCAGGACAGGGTCTGGGGCCAACGTCCTGACTTTC
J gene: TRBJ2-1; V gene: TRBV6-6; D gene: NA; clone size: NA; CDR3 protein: CASSPGASSYNEQFF; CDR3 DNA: TGTGCCAGCAGTCCGGGTGCGAGCTCCTACAATGAGCAGTTCTTC
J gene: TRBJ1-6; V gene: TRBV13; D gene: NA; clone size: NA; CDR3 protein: CASRPPGVGNSPLHF; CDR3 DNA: TGTGCCAGCAGGCCCCCAGGGGTCGGTAATTCCCCCCTCCACTTT
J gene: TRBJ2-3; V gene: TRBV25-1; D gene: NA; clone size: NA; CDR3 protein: CASSDSRALTDTQYF; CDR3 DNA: TGTGCCAGCAGTGACTCCCGAGCCCTCACAGATACGCAGTATTTT
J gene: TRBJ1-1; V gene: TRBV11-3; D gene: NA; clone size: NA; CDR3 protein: CASSPDGGNTEAFF; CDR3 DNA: TGTGCCAGCAGCCCGGACGGGGGAAACACTGAAGCTTTCTTT
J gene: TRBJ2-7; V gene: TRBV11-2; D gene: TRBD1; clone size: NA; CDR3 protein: CASSLGQGASYEQYF; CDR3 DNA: TGTGCCAGCAGCTTAGGACAGGGGGCCTCCTACGAGCAGTACTTC
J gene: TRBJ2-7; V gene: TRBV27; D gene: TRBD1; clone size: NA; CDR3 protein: CASSGDRTYEQYF; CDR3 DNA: TGTGCCAGCTCGGGGGACAGGACCTACGAGCAGTACTTC
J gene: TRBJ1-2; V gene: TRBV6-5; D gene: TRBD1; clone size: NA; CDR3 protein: CASTRAGGADGYTF; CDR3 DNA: TGTGCCAGCACCCGGGCAGGGGGCGCAGATGGCTACACCTTC
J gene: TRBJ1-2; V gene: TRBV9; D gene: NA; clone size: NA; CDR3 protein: CASSLGVGDYGYTF; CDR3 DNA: TGTGCCAGCAGCCTCGGTGTAGGGGACTATGGCTACACCTTC
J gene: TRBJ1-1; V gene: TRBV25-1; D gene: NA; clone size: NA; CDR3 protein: CASSRRGLPNAFF; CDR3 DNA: TGTGCCAGCAGCCGCCGGGGTCTCCCGAACGCTTTCTTT
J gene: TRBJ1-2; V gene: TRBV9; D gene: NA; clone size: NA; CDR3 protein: CASSAHGGGYTF; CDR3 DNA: TGTGCCAGCAGCGCACACGGGGGTGGCTACACCTTC
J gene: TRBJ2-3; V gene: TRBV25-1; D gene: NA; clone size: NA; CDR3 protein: CASSEIGVDTQYF; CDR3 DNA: TGTGCCAGCAGTGAAATAGGGGTCGATACGCAGTATTTT
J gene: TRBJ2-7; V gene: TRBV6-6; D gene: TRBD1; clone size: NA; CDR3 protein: CASSQGQGGKYF; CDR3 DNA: TGTGCCAGCAGCCAGGGACAGGGGGGGAAGTACTTC
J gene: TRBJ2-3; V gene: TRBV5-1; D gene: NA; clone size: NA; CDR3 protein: CASSSIIRDSTQYF; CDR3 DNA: TGCGCCAGCAGCTCCATAATTCGGGACTCTACGCAGTATTTT
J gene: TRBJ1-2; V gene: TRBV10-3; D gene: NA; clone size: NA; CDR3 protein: CAISLQGSGGYTF; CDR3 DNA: TGTGCCATCAGTCTACAGGGATCGGGGGGCTACACCTTC
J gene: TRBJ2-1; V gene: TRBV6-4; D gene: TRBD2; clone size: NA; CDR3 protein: CASSGRAGGTYNEQFF; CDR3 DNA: TGTGCCAGCAGCGGAAGGGCGGGGGGGACCTACAATGAGCAGTTCTTC
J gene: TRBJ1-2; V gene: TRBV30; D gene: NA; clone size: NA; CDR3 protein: CAGGEYTF; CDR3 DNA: TGTGCCGGAGGGGAGTACACCTTC
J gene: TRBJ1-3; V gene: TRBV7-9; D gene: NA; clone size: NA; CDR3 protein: CASRGVPGNTIYF; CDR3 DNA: TGTGCCAGCAGGGGCGTCCCTGGAAACACCATATATTTT